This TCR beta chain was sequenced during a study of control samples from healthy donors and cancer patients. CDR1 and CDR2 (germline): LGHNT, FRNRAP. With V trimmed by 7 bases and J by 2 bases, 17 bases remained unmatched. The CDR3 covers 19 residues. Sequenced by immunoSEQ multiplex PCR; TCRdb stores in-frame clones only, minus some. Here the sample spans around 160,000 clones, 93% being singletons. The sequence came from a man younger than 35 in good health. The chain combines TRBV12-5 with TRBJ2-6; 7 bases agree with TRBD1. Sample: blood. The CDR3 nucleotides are TGTGCTAGTGACTATTCCGACATCCACGACAGGGCTGGGGCCAACGTCCTGACTTTC. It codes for CASDYSDIHDRAGANVLTF.